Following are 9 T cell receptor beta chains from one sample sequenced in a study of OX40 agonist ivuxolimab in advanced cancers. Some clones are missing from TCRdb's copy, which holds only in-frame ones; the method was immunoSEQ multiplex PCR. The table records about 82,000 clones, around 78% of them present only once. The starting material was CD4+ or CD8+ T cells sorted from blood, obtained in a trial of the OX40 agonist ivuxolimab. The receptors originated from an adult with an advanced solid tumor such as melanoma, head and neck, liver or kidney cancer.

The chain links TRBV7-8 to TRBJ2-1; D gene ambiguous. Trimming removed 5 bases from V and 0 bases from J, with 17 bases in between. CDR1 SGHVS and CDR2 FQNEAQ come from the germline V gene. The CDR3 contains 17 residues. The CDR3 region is CASSPSGVLSSYNEQFF. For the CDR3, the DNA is TGTGCCAGCAGCCCCTCTGGCGTCCTTAGCTCCTACAATGAGCAGTTCTTC.

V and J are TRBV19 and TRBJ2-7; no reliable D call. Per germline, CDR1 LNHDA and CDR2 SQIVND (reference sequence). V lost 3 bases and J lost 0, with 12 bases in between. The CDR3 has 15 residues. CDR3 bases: TGTGCCAGTAGTATCGCAGCCTCGAGCTCCTACGAGCAGTACTTC. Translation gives CASSIAASSSYEQYF.

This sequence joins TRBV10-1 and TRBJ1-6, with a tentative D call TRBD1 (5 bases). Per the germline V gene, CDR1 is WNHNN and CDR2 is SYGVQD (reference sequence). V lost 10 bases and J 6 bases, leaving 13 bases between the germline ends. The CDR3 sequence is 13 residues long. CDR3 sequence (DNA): TGCGCCACCCCAAGGGGATCTAATTCACCCCTCCACTTT. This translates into CATPRGSNSPLHF.

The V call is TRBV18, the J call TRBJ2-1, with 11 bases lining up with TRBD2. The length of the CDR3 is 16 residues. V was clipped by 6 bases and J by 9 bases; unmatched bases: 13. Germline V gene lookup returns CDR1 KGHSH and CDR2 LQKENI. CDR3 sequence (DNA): TGTGCCAGCTCCCGCACGATCACTAGCGGGGGTCCTGAGCAGTTCTTC. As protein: CASSRTITSGGPEQFF.

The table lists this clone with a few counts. The CDR3 DNA reads TGTGCCATCCACAGGAGCCTCCAAGAGACCCAGTACTTC. Amino acid sequence: CAIHRSLQETQYF. V and J are TRBV2 and TRBJ2-5; D might be TRBD1 (5 bases). The germline gives CDR1 SNHLY, CDR2 FYNNEI. This CDR3 spans 13 amino acids. V dropped 10 bases and J dropped 1 base, with 13 bases sitting between them. Variable domain in full (rest from reference TRBV2 and TRBJ2-5): EPEVTQTPSHQVTQMGQEVILRCVPISNHLYFYWYRQILGQKVEFLVSFYNNEISEKSEIFDDQFSVERPDGSNFTLKIRSTKLEDSAMYFCAIHRSLQETQYFGPGTRLLVL.

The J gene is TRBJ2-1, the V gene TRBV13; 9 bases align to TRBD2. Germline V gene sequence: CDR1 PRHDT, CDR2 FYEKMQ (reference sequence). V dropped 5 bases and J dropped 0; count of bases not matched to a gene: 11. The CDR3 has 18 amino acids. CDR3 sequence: CASSRTAGGASSYNEQFF. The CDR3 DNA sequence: TGTGCCAGCAGCCGCACAGCGGGGGGCGCTAGCTCCTACAATGAGCAGTTCTTC.

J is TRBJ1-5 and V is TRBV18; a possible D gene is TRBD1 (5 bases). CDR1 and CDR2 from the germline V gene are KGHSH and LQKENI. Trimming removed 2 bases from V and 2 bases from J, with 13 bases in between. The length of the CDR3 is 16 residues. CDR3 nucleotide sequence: TGTGCCAGCTCACCAGGGGGGATGGGAGGCAATCAGCCCCAGCATTTT. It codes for CASSPGGMGGNQPQHF.

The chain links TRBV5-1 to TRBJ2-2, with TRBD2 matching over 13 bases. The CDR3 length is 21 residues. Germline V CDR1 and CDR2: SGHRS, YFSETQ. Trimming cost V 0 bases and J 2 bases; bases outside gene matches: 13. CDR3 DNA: TGCGCCAGCAGCTTGGCCCCGACTAGCGGGGGGACGACTCACAACACCGGGGAGCTGTTTTTT. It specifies CASSLAPTSGGTTHNTGELFF.

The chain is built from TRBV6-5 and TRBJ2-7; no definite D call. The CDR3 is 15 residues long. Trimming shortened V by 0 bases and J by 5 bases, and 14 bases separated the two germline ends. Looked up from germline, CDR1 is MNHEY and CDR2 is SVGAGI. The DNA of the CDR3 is TGTGCCAGCAGTTACTCGGCGAGCCTCGTCGACGAGCAGTACTTC. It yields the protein CASSYSASLVDEQYF.